This is a list of T cell receptor beta chains from one sample in a study of tumor and adjacent non-tumor tissue in lung cancer. TCRdb re-called the multiplex PCR reads through MiXCR, storing one row per CDR3 protein. The sample contains around 75,000 distinct CDR3 sequences, under 70% of which appear only once. The sequenced material came from distant non-tumor lung tissue. The receptor source for this set is a woman aged 50 to 60 with non-small cell lung cancer. Both conserved end residues are part of each CDR3. The D gene is left open where the match is weak. Clone size is shown for a subset of rows, as once, few, many or a class of expanded clone.

TRBV29-1	TRBJ2-2	many	-	CSVGGGMDTGELFF	TGCAGCGTTGGTGGAGGGATGGACACCGGGGAGCTGTTTTTT
TRBV29-1	TRBJ1-1	-	-	CSVAPRAMNTEAFF	TGCAGCGTTGCCCCCAGAGCGATGAACACTGAAGCTTTCTTT
TRBV28	TRBJ2-2	many	TRBD2	CASRASGQRPGELFF	TGTGCCAGCAGAGCTAGCGGGCAAAGACCCGGGGAGCTGTTTTTT
TRBV29-1	TRBJ2-1	-	-	CSEWNEQFF	TGCAGTGAGTGGAATGAGCAGTTCTTC
TRBV24-1	TRBJ2-6	-	-	CATSERGTGANVLTF	TGTGCCACCAGTGAGCGGGGAACTGGGGCCAACGTCCTGACTTTC
TRBV6-1	TRBJ2-1	-	-	CAGSLVGSVHEKFF	TGTGCCGGCAGTTTAGTCGGGAGTGTTCATGAGAAGTTCTTC
TRBV29-1	TRBJ2-1	many	TRBD1	CSVDRESGNEQFF	TGCAGCGTCGACAGGGAGTCGGGCAATGAGCAGTTCTTC
TRBV10-3	TRBJ1-2	medium-sized	TRBD1	CAITPGQGYGYTF	TGTGCCATCACCCCGGGACAGGGGTATGGCTACACCTTC
TRBV5-1	TRBJ2-1	once	-	CASSLVSTESYNEQFF	TGCGCCAGCAGCTTGGTCAGCACAGAGTCATACAATGAGCAGTTCTTC
TRBV30	TRBJ1-1	-	-	CAWSTGVGGAEAFF	TGTGCCTGGAGTACGGGGGTCGGAGGGGCCGAAGCTTTCTTT
TRBV6-1	TRBJ2-4	many	TRBD1	CASSERQGSLAKNIQYF	TGTGCCAGCAGTGAACGACAGGGTTCGCTAGCCAAAAACATTCAGTACTTC
TRBV11-2	TRBJ1-6	medium-sized	TRBD1	CASSPGQGHNSPLHF	TGTGCCAGCAGCCCAGGACAGGGTCATAATTCACCCCTCCACTTT
TRBV11-2	TRBJ2-1	-	TRBD2	CAGSKRREGFYEHFF	TGTGCCGGCAGCAAACGGCGGGAGGGCTTCTATGAGCACTTCTTC
TRBV6-1	TRBJ2-4	many	-	CASSDRVPLPNIQYF	TGTGCCAGCAGTGACAGGGTTCCTCTGCCAAACATTCAGTACTTC